The next 5 T cell receptor beta chains were all read from a single sample in a study of blood T cell repertoires in COVID-19. TCRdb's copy holds only in-frame clones and misses some; the assay was immunoSEQ multiplex PCR. Of a few hundred thousand clones in the sample, about 85% were seen once. Sequenced input: peripheral blood. The receptor set was obtained from a human donor with COVID-19, enrolled during active disease. The donor label of this sample is uncertain.

The chain uses TRBV28 and TRBJ2-7; weak D call: TRBD2 (5 bases). The germline V and J ends were trimmed by 6 bases and 3 bases, with 18 bases remaining between them. The germline V gene encodes CDR1 MDHEN and CDR2 SYDVKM. The CDR3 contains 15 residues. CDR3 DNA: TGTGCCAGCAGCCCTCATGGAGGTCCGCTCTACGAGCAGTACTTC. This sequence encodes CASSPHGGPLYEQYF.

This clone has just a few counts. The V call is TRBV19, the J call TRBJ1-1; TRBD1 matches at 7 bases. The CDR3 has 14 amino acids. The J segment lost 1 base and the V segment lost 5 bases, leaving 4 bases of the junction unmatched. Germline V gives CDR1 LNHDA, CDR2 SQIVND (reference sequence). Written as DNA, the CDR3 is TGTGCCAGTAGTCCACAGGGGACGAACACTGAAGCTTTCTTT. As protein: CASSPQGTNTEAFF.

The gene calls are TRBV3-1 (or the pseudogene TRBV3-2) and TRBJ2-7; 10 bases map to TRBD2. CDR1 LGHDT and CDR2 YNNKEL come from the germline V gene (reference sequence). J gave up 4 bases and V 3 bases, and 9 bases lay outside the gene matches. The CDR3 totals 16 residues. The CDR3 spells CASSHLSGREVYEQYF. The CDR3 DNA follows: TGTGCCAGCAGCCACCTAAGCGGGAGGGAAGTATACGAGCAGTACTTC.

The chain carries TRBV12-3 or TRBV12-4 and TRBJ2-7; no clear D gene. The V end lost 3 bases, the J end lost 5 bases, and 5 bases lay between the germline ends. The CDR3 length is 11 residues. CDR3 in amino acids: CASSFGHEQYF. The DNA for the CDR3 is TGTGCCAGCAGTTTTGGCCACGAGCAGTACTTC.

V is TRBV2 and J is TRBJ2-3; 9 bases agree with TRBD2. Per germline, CDR1 SNHLY and CDR2 FYNNEI. This CDR3 region has 16 residues. V was pared by 4 bases and J by 0 bases, with 5 bases of the junction left unmatched. The CDR3 here is CASSATSGPSTDTQYF. Here the CDR3 DNA reads TGTGCCAGCAGTGCTACTAGCGGGCCTAGCACAGATACGCAGTATTTT.